Below are 3 T cell receptor beta chains sequenced from a single sample in a study of Ad26.COV2.S vaccination and SARS-CoV-2 variants. Regarding treatment: roughly 19 received Ad26.COV2.S at low or high dose, single or two shots; roughly five received placebo; per-sample allocation not given. Sampling occurred on day 63 after the first vaccine or placebo injection. Produced via immunoSEQ multiplex PCR; TCRdb's table is partial and in-frame only. The table has roughly 450,000 clones, 80% to 95% seen once. The input for sequencing was peripheral blood, taken in a trial of Ad26.COV2.S vaccine versus placebo. The receptors shown here come from a person between 18 and 65 years old who received the Ad26.COV2.S COVID-19 vaccine or a placebo.

The chain couples TRBV7-9 to TRBJ2-7; D tentatively fits TRBD1 or TRBD2 (5 bases each). This CDR3 has 16 residues. Trimming shortened V by 6 bases and J by 0 bases, and 18 bases separated the two germline ends. Germline V gene data show CDR1 as SEHNR and CDR2 as FQNEAQ (reference sequence). CDR3 in amino acids: CASSLRTRDGSYEQYF. The CDR3, as DNA: TGTGCCAGCAGTCTTAGGACGAGGGACGGCTCCTACGAGCAGTACTTC.

The chain has TRBV2 and TRBJ1-5; D is undetermined. CDR1 and CDR2 (germline): SNHLY, FYNNEI. The CDR3 sequence is 15 residues long. V lost 7 bases to trimming and J lost 2 bases, with 15 bases between them. This chain's CDR3 is CASTGPSSGNQPQHF. The CDR3 DNA reads as TGTGCCAGCACTGGGCCCTCCTCCGGCAATCAGCCCCAGCATTTT. Full variable domain (remainder filled in from reference TRBV2 and TRBJ1-5): EPEVTQTPSHQVTQMGQEVILRCVPISNHLYFYWYRQILGQKVEFLVSFYNNEISEKSEIFDDQFSVERPDGSNFTLKIRSTKLEDSAMYFCASTGPSSGNQPQHFGDGTRLSIL.

V usage is TRBV30 and J usage is TRBJ1-4, with a tentative D call TRBD1 (6 bases). V lost 6 bases and J lost 8, with 31 bases in between. Germline values: CDR1 GTSNPN, CDR2 SVGIG (reference sequence). The CDR3 contains 18 residues. CDR3 nucleotides: TGTGCCTGCATCCCCCGGGGGCGATCCTTTGGTCTTCAGGAAAAACTGTTTTTT. The encoded protein is CACIPRGRSFGLQEKLFF.